This TCR beta chain stems from a study of lymphopenia after photon versus proton radiotherapy. Unmatched junction bases numbered 4, after V lost 0 bases and J lost 2 bases. Germline V gene lookup returns CDR1 SGHKS and CDR2 YYEKEE (reference sequence). The CDR3 is 15 residues long. Study findings and constraints: Post-nadir diversity loss with photons came from oligoclonal expansion, particularly CD8+ Temra cells. Photon-treated patients lost naive T cells and TCR diversity; proton-treated stayed stable. Larger post-nadir TCR diversity loss correlated inversely with survival in deceased patients. Only patients who died were analyzed for survival; proton advantage is unproven.

Notes on this clone: Its antigen remains unidentified.

Assay used: immunoSEQ multiplex PCR; TCRdb lists only in-frame clones, some missing. The table records under 80,000 clones, roughly 86% of them present only once. The genes are TRBV5-5 and TRBJ2-7; 8 nucleotides match TRBD1. This material consisted of peripheral blood, taken from a patient treated with photon-based radiotherapy. The receptor comes from a man aged 35 to 55 with gastric cancer. The CDR3 loop is CASSLALQGAYEQYF. In DNA, the CDR3 is TGTGCCAGCAGCTTGGCCCTACAGGGGGCCTACGAGCAGTACTTC.